The 19 T cell receptor beta chains reported below all come from one sample, sequenced in a study of beta chain features in type 1 diabetes. The study's findings and limits: When Type 1 diabetes patients were examined, their TCRB CDR3s proved moderately but significantly shorter in all four CD4+ subsets.

Antigens for these TCRs are unknown. As every portion of the isolated RNA was reverse transcribed, the sequencing read expressed TCRB transcripts. Clones were sequenced by immunoSEQ multiplex PCR, and TCRdb holds only the in-frame ones, with some missing. Of 250,000 to 350,000 clones in the sample, about 13% were seen once. The sample comprised naive CD4+ T cells from blood. Receptor source: a man under 40 with type 1 diabetes.

This clone has more than one count but fewer than ten. Here the CDR3 reads CASSFRLGAGGRTGELFF. As DNA, the CDR3 is TGTGCCAGCAGTTTCCGTTTGGGAGCGGGAGGGCGCACCGGGGAGCTGTTTTTT. V usage is TRBV27 and J usage is TRBJ2-2; 10 bases agree with TRBD2. Trimming took 3 bases from V and 4 from J; bases not matched to a gene: 11. Per germline, CDR1 MNHEY and CDR2 SMNVEV (reference sequence). The CDR3 spans 18 residues.

In this sample, this clone turned up a few times. The rearrangement links TRBV5-1 to TRBJ2-1; TRBD2 aligns across 16 bases. The ends lost 4 bases at V and 8 bases at J; junction bases unmatched: 6. The germline CDR1 and CDR2 sequences are SGHRS and YFSETQ. There are 16 residues in the CDR3. CDR3 sequence reads: CASSPPGLAGGDEQFF. CDR3 DNA: TGCGCCAGCAGCCCTCCGGGACTAGCGGGAGGGGATGAGCAGTTCTTC. The full variable domain, with the rest looked up from reference TRBV5-1 and TRBJ2-1, is KAGVTQTPRYLIKTRGQQVTLSCSPISGHRSVSWYQQTPGQGLQFLFEYFSETQRNKGNFPGRFSGRQFSNSRSEMNVSTLELGDSALYLCASSPPGLAGGDEQFFGPGTRLTVL.

The V call is TRBV19, the J call TRBJ2-4, with TRBD2 matching 9 bases. CDR1 and CDR2 from the germline V gene are LNHDA and SQIVND (reference sequence). V lost 10 bases, J lost 8 bases, and 12 bases stayed unmatched. The CDR3 covers 14 residues. The CDR3 here is CATRVSGSGDIQYF. The DNA for the CDR3 is TGTGCCACCAGAGTTAGCGGGAGTGGGGACATTCAGTACTTC.

The rearrangement uses TRBV5-1 and TRBJ2-7; 10 bases fit TRBD2. Trimming took 0 bases from V and 3 from J; bases not matched to a gene: 3. The CDR3 length is 15 residues. In germline, CDR1 is SGHRS, CDR2 YFSETQ. CDR3 nucleotides: TGCGCCAGCAGCTTGGCTAGCGGGAGCTTCTACGAGCAGTACTTC. Its translation is CASSLASGSFYEQYF.

Remarks on this clone: Other DNA sequences in the same sample also yield this CDR3. The rearrangement links TRBV5-1 to TRBJ2-3; 8 nucleotides line up with TRBD1. The CDR3 spans 14 residues. CDR1 and CDR2 from the germline V gene are SGHRS and YFSETQ. Trimming removed 3 bases from V and 2 bases from J; junction bases left unmatched: 2. The CDR3 DNA reads TGCGCCAGCAGCTCGGGACAGGCCACAGATACGCAGTATTTT. Encoded protein: CASSSGQATDTQYF.

This clone was observed a handful of times. The chain has TRBV5-6 and TRBJ2-1, with 9 bases lining up with TRBD1. V dropped 0 bases and J dropped 9; count of bases not matched to a gene: 7. The CDR3 has 15 residues. The germline V gene has CDR1 SGHDT and CDR2 YYEEEE. This chain's CDR3 is CASSLVDRGWGEQFF. The CDR3 region has the DNA TGTGCCAGCAGCTTGGTGGACAGGGGTTGGGGTGAGCAGTTCTTC.

This clone was detected a few times. The chain has TRBV29-1 and TRBJ2-7, with D unresolved. The germline V gene encodes CDR1 SQVTM and CDR2 ANQGSEA. This CDR3 region has 14 residues. Trimming pared 0 bases from V and 4 bases from J, leaving 13 bases between. The DNA of the CDR3 is TGCAGCGTTGAAGAGGCTAACAACTATTACGAGCAGTACTTC. This translates into CSVEEANNYYEQYF.

The chain links TRBV2 to TRBJ2-3; weak D call: TRBD2 (7 bases). The germline V gene encodes CDR1 SNHLY and CDR2 FYNNEI. The CDR3 consists of 14 residues. Trimming removed 6 bases from V and 2 bases from J, with 12 bases in between. The CDR3 DNA follows: TGTGCCAGCAGGGGGGGGCAGCACACAGATACGCAGTATTTT. As protein: CASRGGQHTDTQYF.

This clone was recorded a few times. The chain uses TRBV4-3 and TRBJ2-5, with 11 nucleotides matching TRBD2. CDR1 and CDR2 from the germline V gene are LGHNA and YSLEER. The V and J ends lost 0 bases and 4 bases, in that order; junction bases with no gene match: 4. CDR3 length equals 16 residues. The CDR3 sequence is CASSQDATSGRETQYF. The CDR3, as DNA: TGCGCCAGCAGCCAAGACGCCACTAGCGGGAGAGAGACCCAGTACTTC.

The sample holds a few counts of this clone. The chain joins TRBV6-6 to TRBJ1-1; D is ambiguous. Looked up from germline, CDR1 is MNHNY and CDR2 is SVGAGI (reference sequence). There are 11 residues in the CDR3. V lost 4 bases to trimming and J lost 8 bases, with 8 bases between them. CDR3 nucleotide sequence: TGTGCCAGCAGTTCCTCCGGGGAAGCTTTCTTT. This gives the protein CASSSSGEAFF.

V usage is TRBV7-9 and J usage is TRBJ1-3; a possible D gene is TRBD1 (6 bases). With 8 bases removed from V and 1 base from J, the gap between germline ends came to 21 bases. The CDR3 sequence is 17 residues long. From germline, CDR1 is SEHNR and CDR2 FQNEAQ (reference sequence). CDR3 DNA sequence: TGTGCCAGCGGGGGGGGCAGTTTAAGCAGTTCTGGAAACACCATATATTTT. It encodes CASGGGSLSSSGNTIYF. Based on the CDR3 plus reference TRBV7-9 and TRBJ1-3, the full variable domain is DTGVSQNPRHKITKRGQNVTFRCDPISEHNRLYWYRQTLGQGPEFLTYFQNEAQLEKSRLLSDRFSAERPKGSFSTLEIQRTEQGDSAMYLCASGGGSLSSSGNTIYFGEGSWLTVV.

This chain links TRBV30 with TRBJ2-3; 10 bases line up with TRBD2. Trimming at V came to 3 bases and at J to 10 bases, leaving 16 bases not matched to a gene. From germline, CDR1 is GTSNPN and CDR2 SVGIG (reference sequence). The CDR3 covers 16 residues. The CDR3 reads CAWSPGLAEPLGAQYF. CDR3 coding DNA: TGTGCCTGGAGCCCCGGACTAGCGGAACCGTTAGGGGCGCAGTATTTT. The full variable domain, completed using reference TRBV30 and TRBJ2-3, is SQTIHQWPATLVQPVGSPLSLECTVEGTSNPNLYWYRQAAGRGLQLLFYSVGIGQISSEVPQNLSASRPQDRQFILSSKKLLLSDSGFYLCAWSPGLAEPLGAQYFGPGTRLTVL.

The CDR3 DNA reads TGTGCCAGCATGGGGGGTTCTCAAGATACGCAGTATTTT. This sequence encodes CASMGGSQDTQYF. The chain employs TRBV28 and TRBJ2-3; tentative D call: TRBD2 (6 bases). V lost 7 bases and J 5 bases, leaving 13 bases between the germline ends. The length of the CDR3 is 13 residues. The germline CDR1 and CDR2 sequences are MDHEN and SYDVKM.

This sequence joins TRBV7-9 and TRBJ2-2; D is perhaps TRBD1 (6 bases). The CDR3 extends over 14 amino acids. Trimming removed 3 bases at V and 4 bases at J, with 9 bases between. The germline gives CDR1 SEHNR, CDR2 FQNEAQ (reference sequence). This CDR3 is CASSFWGRTGELFF. In DNA, the CDR3 is TGTGCCAGCAGCTTTTGGGGGCGCACCGGGGAGCTGTTTTTT. Full variable domain (missing parts from reference TRBV7-9 and TRBJ2-2): DTGVSQNPRHKITKRGQNVTFRCDPISEHNRLYWYRQTLGQGPEFLTYFQNEAQLEKSRLLSDRFSAERPKGSFSTLEIQRTEQGDSAMYLCASSFWGRTGELFFGEGSRLTVL.

This clone was counted between two and nine times. This chain uses TRBV7-9 with TRBJ1-1; D is ambiguous. Germline-derived CDR1 and CDR2 are SEHNR and FQNEAQ (reference sequence). This CDR3 is 13 amino acids long. V shed 7 bases and J shed 8 bases, with 17 bases lying between them. CDR3 bases: TGTGCCAGCACCCTCGGGTACGACTGGGAAGCTTTCTTT. Translation gives CASTLGYDWEAFF.

The table lists this clone with a few counts. The CDR3 DNA reads as TGTGCCAGCCAGTTAGCGGGAGTCACAGATACGCAGTATTTT. Translated: CASQLAGVTDTQYF. The rearrangement uses TRBV6-6 and TRBJ2-3; 9 bases match TRBD2. CDR1 and CDR2 from the germline V gene are MNHNY and SVGAGI (reference sequence). This CDR3 is 14 amino acids long. J gave up 2 bases and V 8 bases, and 5 bases lay outside the gene matches.

The CDR3 bases are TGTGCCAGCAGCCCGTACCGGGACTACACAGATACGCAGTATTTT. This encodes CASSPYRDYTDTQYF. This chain links TRBV14 with TRBJ2-3, with TRBD2 identical over 7 bases. The CDR3 has 15 amino acids. CDR1 SGHDN and CDR2 FVKESK come from the germline V gene. J was trimmed by 2 bases and V by 4 bases; bases with no gene match: 6.

In its sample, this clone was seen a few times. The V and J genes are TRBV25-1 and TRBJ2-2; D is possibly TRBD1 (6 bases). Germline V lookup: CDR1 MGHDK, CDR2 SYGVNS. Between the trimmed V and J ends, which lost 4 bases and 7 bases, there was a span of 13 bases. This CDR3 has 14 amino acids. The CDR3 here is CASSVDSGVGELFF. The CDR3 nucleotides are TGTGCCAGCAGTGTGGACAGTGGGGTCGGGGAGCTGTTTTTT.

The chain recombines TRBV15 with TRBJ2-1; TRBD2 matches at 10 bases. The trim removed 5 bases at V and 4 bases at J, leaving 5 bases unmatched. This CDR3 spans 15 amino acids. CDR1 and CDR2 (germline): LNHNV, YYDKDF (reference sequence). The CDR3 DNA reads as TGTGCCACCAGCGGAGGACTAGCGGAGTACAATGAGCAGTTCTTC. Translated, it gives CATSGGLAEYNEQFF.